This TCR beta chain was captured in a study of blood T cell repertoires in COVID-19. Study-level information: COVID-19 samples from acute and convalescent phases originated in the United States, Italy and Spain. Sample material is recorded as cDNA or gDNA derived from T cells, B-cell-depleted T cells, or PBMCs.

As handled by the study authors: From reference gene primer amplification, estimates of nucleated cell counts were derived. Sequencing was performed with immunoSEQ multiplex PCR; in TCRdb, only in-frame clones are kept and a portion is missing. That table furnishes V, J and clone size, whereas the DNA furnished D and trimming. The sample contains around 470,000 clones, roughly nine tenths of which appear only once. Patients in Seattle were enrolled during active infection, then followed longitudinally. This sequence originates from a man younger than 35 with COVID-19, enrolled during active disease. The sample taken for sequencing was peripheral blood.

CDR3 loop: CATSREGQAQETQYF. DNA for the CDR3: TGTGCCACCAGCAGAGAAGGCCAGGCACAAGAGACCCAGTACTTC. The V call is TRBV15, the J call TRBJ2-5; D not certain. The germline V gene has CDR1 LNHNV and CDR2 YYDKDF (reference sequence). This CDR3 spans 15 amino acids. V was pared by 0 bases and J by 2 bases, with 10 bases between.